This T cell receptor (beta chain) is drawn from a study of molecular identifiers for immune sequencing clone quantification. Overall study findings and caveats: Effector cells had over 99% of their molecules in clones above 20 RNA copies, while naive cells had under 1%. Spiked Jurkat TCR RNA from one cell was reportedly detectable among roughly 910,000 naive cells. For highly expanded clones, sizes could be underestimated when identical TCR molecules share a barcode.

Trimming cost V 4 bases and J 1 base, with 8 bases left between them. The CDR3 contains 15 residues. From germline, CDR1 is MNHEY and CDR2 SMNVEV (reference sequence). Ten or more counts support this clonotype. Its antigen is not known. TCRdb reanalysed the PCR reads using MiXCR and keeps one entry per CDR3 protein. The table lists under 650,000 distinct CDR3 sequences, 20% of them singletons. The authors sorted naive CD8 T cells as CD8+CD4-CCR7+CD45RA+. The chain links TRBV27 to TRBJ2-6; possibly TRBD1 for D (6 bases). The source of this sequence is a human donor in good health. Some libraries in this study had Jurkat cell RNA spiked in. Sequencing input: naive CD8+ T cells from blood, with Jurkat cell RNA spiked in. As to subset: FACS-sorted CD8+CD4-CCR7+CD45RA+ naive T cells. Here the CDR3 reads CASSWTDSGANVLTF. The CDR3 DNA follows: TGTGCCAGCAGTTGGACAGATTCTGGGGCCAACGTCCTGACTTTC.